This entry lists 21 T cell receptor beta chains sequenced from one sample in a study of PD-1 blockade in classical Hodgkin lymphoma. Stated time point: cycle 4 day 1 (C4D1), after 6 weeks of nivolumab. There was relapse after autologous stem cell transplantation in every patient, and there was variation in brentuximab vedotin exposure. Generated by immunoSEQ multiplex PCR, the TCRdb table keeps only in-frame clones and is missing some. The sample carries 21,000 or so clones, over 75% recorded once. This sample comprised peripheral blood mononuclear cells (PBMCs), obtained before the fourth cycle of nivolumab. The receptors stem from a human donor with classical Hodgkin lymphoma.

V usage is TRBV7-7 and J usage is TRBJ2-2, with D perhaps being TRBD1 or TRBD2 (7 bases each). The germline gives CDR1 SSHAT, CDR2 FNYEAQ (reference sequence). This CDR3 is 16 amino acids long. V was cut by 5 bases and J by 2 bases, with 15 bases left in between. The CDR3 DNA follows: TGTGCCAGCAGCCGACTCAGGGGGGGAAACACCGGGGAGCTGTTTTTT. This encodes CASSRLRGGNTGELFF.

The CDR3 DNA is TGCGCCAGCAGCTTGGGTCCGGGACCCGGTAATTACGAGCAGTACTTC. As protein: CASSLGPGPGNYEQYF. This chain connects TRBV5-1 to TRBJ2-7; possibly TRBD1 or TRBD2 for D (5 bases each). V lost 0 bases, J lost 4 bases, and 17 bases lay in between. This CDR3 comprises 16 residues. The germline V gene encodes CDR1 SGHRS and CDR2 YFSETQ.

The chain is built from TRBV10-3 and TRBJ2-1, with D possibly being TRBD2 (7 bases). Germline lookup yields CDR1 ENHRY and CDR2 SYGVKD. V lost 6 bases and J 4 bases, leaving 13 bases between the germline ends. CDR3 length: 14 residues. CDR3 coding DNA: TGTGCCATCAGCCGGGGGGCTCAGTACAATGAGCAGTTCTTC. Protein sequence: CAISRGAQYNEQFF.

The chain combines TRBV9 with TRBJ1-1; 8 bases are a match to TRBD1. The CDR3 runs 15 residues. The ends lost 1 base at V and 1 base at J; junction bases unmatched: 3. Looked up from germline, CDR1 is SGDLS and CDR2 is YYNGEE. DNA of the CDR3: TGTGCCAGCAGCGTAAGCGGGACAGGGAACACTGAAGCTTTCTTT. This sequence encodes CASSVSGTGNTEAFF.

The J gene is TRBJ2-1, the V gene TRBV7-3, with D hard to call. The CDR3 totals 13 residues. Germline CDR1 SGHTA, CDR2 FQGTGA. The ends were cut back, 2 bases at V and 5 bases at J, with 7 bases in the middle. CDR3 nucleotides: TGTGCCAGCAGCTTATCGGTCGACAATGAGCAGTTCTTC. This codes for CASSLSVDNEQFF.

The chain has TRBV5-1 and TRBJ2-3; TRBD2 matches 11 bases. The CDR3 has 16 amino acids. Germline V gene lookup returns CDR1 SGHRS and CDR2 YFSETQ. The V gene end was trimmed by 0 bases and the J gene end by 8 bases; junction bases not matched to a gene: 8. The CDR3 DNA is TGCGCCAGCAGCTTGGGGCTAGCGGGGGGTGAAGGTACGCAGTATTTT. Its translation is CASSLGLAGGEGTQYF.

The chain has TRBV27 and TRBJ2-3; no definite D call. CDR3 length: 14 amino acids. V lost 1 base and J 0 bases, leaving 5 bases between the germline ends. Germline CDR1 reads MNHEY; CDR2 reads SMNVEV (reference sequence). CDR3 protein: CASSLWYSTDTQYF. In DNA, the CDR3 is TGTGCCAGCAGTTTATGGTACAGCACAGATACGCAGTATTTT.

This chain links TRBV5-4 with TRBJ2-7; D may be TRBD1 (5 bases). The germline V gene encodes CDR1 SGHNT and CDR2 YYREEE (reference sequence). CDR3 length equals 12 residues. V shed 4 bases and J shed 4 bases, with 9 bases lying between them. CDR3 sequence reads: CASSTDSYEQYF. CDR3 in DNA: TGTGCCAGCAGCACAGACAGTTACGAGCAGTACTTC.

The chain has TRBV5-4 and TRBJ1-3, with TRBD1 as a possible D gene (5 bases). The CDR3 is 18 residues long. Looked up from germline, CDR1 is SGHNT and CDR2 is YYREEE (reference sequence). V was shortened by 4 bases and J by 5 bases, with 25 bases between the two germline ends. CDR3 sequence (DNA): TGTGCCAGCAGCCTTGGGGGTGCCGGACACCTCTATAGAAACACCATATATTTT. Residues: CASSLGGAGHLYRNTIYF.

This clone was observed a few times. This chain uses TRBV21-1 with TRBJ1-1; the DNA was not used to check the table's D call, TRBD1. TRBV21-1 is a documented pseudogene. This CDR3 is built from 18 residues. The CDR3 loop reads CASSNSAIQGALDTEAFF. DNA for the CDR3: TGTGCCAGCAGCAATTCAGCAATACAGGGGGCCTTGGACACTGAAGCTTTCTTT.

CDR3 sequence reads: CASSPSQKNNEQFF. Written as DNA, the CDR3 is TGTGCCAGCTCACCTAGCCAAAAAAACAATGAGCAGTTCTTC. This chain links TRBV18 with TRBJ2-1; no clear D gene. Trimming cost V 3 bases and J 5 bases, with 11 bases left between them. This CDR3 is 14 amino acids long. Per the germline V gene, CDR1 is KGHSH and CDR2 is LQKENI.

This rearrangement joins TRBV19 to TRBJ1-1, with 8 bases fitting TRBD1. J was trimmed by 2 bases and V by 4 bases; bases with no gene match: 15. The CDR3 consists of 18 residues. Per the germline V gene, CDR1 is LNHDA and CDR2 is SQIVND (reference sequence). The CDR3 bases are TGTGCCAGTAGTAGAATCTCGGGGTCAGGGGGCTACAACACTGAAGCTTTCTTT. Translation gives CASSRISGSGGYNTEAFF.

The chain has TRBV7-6 and TRBJ2-7, with 9 bases that match TRBD1. CDR3 length: 14 residues. The V gene end was trimmed by 4 bases and the J gene end by 4 bases; junction bases not matched to a gene: 5. Germline V lookup: CDR1 SGHVS, CDR2 FNYEAQ. Written as DNA, the CDR3 is TGTGCCAGCAGCTCGACAGGGGGACAATACGAGCAGTACTTC. Its translation: CASSSTGGQYEQYF.

This clone was observed once. This chain links TRBV10-2 with TRBJ2-7, with 7 positions matching TRBD1. Per the germline V gene, CDR1 is WSHSY and CDR2 is SAAADI. The junction had 4 bases not matched to a gene; V was cut back by 2 bases and J by 0 bases. The CDR3 runs 15 residues. CDR3: CASSEVGGSSYEQYF. CDR3 in DNA: TGCGCCAGCAGTGAGGTAGGGGGCAGCTCCTACGAGCAGTACTTC.

J is TRBJ2-7 and V is TRBV27; tentatively, D is TRBD1 or TRBD2 (5 bases each). This CDR3 region has 16 residues. V dropped 0 bases and J dropped 5 bases, with 17 bases sitting between them. Germline CDR1 is MNHEY and CDR2 is SMNVEV (reference sequence). CDR3 amino acids: CASSLSRGTADDEQYF. CDR3 DNA sequence: TGTGCCAGCAGTTTATCTCGTGGGACCGCAGACGACGAGCAGTACTTC.

The chain carries TRBV19 and TRBJ2-3; a possible D gene is TRBD2 (5 bases). The CDR3 extends over 15 amino acids. Germline CDR1 LNHDA, CDR2 SQIVND (reference sequence). Trimming stripped 2 bases from V and 8 bases from J, with 17 bases between. CDR3 amino acids: CASSITDPGGGTQYF. CDR3 DNA sequence: TGTGCCAGTAGTATAACGGACCCAGGAGGTGGTACGCAGTATTTT.

This clone was seen only a few times. Different DNA sequences within this sample yield the same CDR3. The V gene is TRBV15, the J gene TRBJ2-7; tentatively, D is TRBD1 (6 bases). The length of the CDR3 is 13 residues. Trimming stripped 1 base from V and 4 bases from J, with 8 bases between. In germline, CDR1 is LNHNV, CDR2 YYDKDF (reference sequence). CDR3 sequence reads: CATSRVDSYEQYF. In DNA form, the CDR3 reads TGTGCCACCAGCAGAGTGGACAGTTACGAGCAGTACTTC.

The chain carries TRBV2 and TRBJ2-5; TRBD2 agrees at 10 bases. The CDR3 length is 16 residues. From germline, CDR1 is SNHLY and CDR2 FYNNEI. V was clipped by 4 bases and J by 1 base; unmatched bases: 6. In nucleotides, the CDR3 is TGTGCCAGCAGTGGGGAACGACTAGCGGGCCAAGAGACCCAGTACTTC. It codes for CASSGERLAGQETQYF.

The chain is built from TRBV9 and TRBJ2-5, with TRBD2 matching over 12 bases. J was trimmed by 4 bases and V by 6 bases; bases with no gene match: 7. Germline CDR1 is SGDLS and CDR2 is YYNGEE. The CDR3 covers 15 residues. The chain's CDR3 is CASTLTSGSTETQYF. The CDR3 nucleotides are TGTGCCAGCACCTTGACTAGCGGGAGTACAGAGACCCAGTACTTC. Filled out from reference TRBV9 and TRBJ2-5, the complete variable domain reads DSGVTQTPKHLITATGQRVTLRCSPRSGDLSVYWYQQSLDQGLQFLIQYYNGEERAKGNILERFSAQQFPDLHSELNLSSLELGDSALYFCASTLTSGSTETQYFGPGTRLLVL.

The chain carries TRBV5-4 and TRBJ2-3; no firm D call. The germline gives CDR1 SGHNT, CDR2 YYREEE (reference sequence). Trimming took 0 bases from V and 2 from J, leaving 7 bases between them. The CDR3 has 14 amino acids. The CDR3 here is CASSLDPDTDTQYF. The CDR3 nucleotides read TGTGCCAGCAGCTTGGACCCAGACACAGATACGCAGTATTTT.

This chain links TRBV7-9 with TRBJ2-5; a weak D match, TRBD2 (6 bases). The J call may be mistaken, given a closer DNA end match to TRBJ2-7. The length of the CDR3 is 14 residues. Germline CDR1 is SEHNR and CDR2 is FQNEAQ (reference sequence). The CDR3 loop reads CASSLHGGLYEQYF. In DNA, the CDR3 is TGTGCCAGCAGCTTACACGGGGGACTCTACGAGCAGTACTTC.